This TCR beta chain derives from a study of vaccination and CD4 T cells after COVID-19. The CDR3 has 15 amino acids. Treatment indicated: approximately nine-day PBMC culture with coronavirus spike peptide pools or control peptides (ViraFEST assay). Cultured CD4+ T-cell DNA underwent Oncomine TCR Beta short-read sequencing. TCRdb redid the calling of the PCR reads with MiXCR, one entry per CDR3 protein. The sample carries 7,500 or so distinct CDR3 sequences, about 73% recorded once. Comment on this clonotype: As yet, its antigen is unknown.

The TCR comes from a human donor who had recovered from COVID-19. This chain joins TRBV21-1 and TRBJ2-7; the table's D call of TRBD1 was not tested on the DNA. TRBV21-1 is designated a pseudogene. The sample was CD4+ T cells from blood, cultured in vitro. The CDR3 is CASSKVRGQSYEQYF. CDR3 coding DNA: TGTGCCAGCAGCAAAGTTCGTGGACAGTCCTACGAGCAGTACTTC.